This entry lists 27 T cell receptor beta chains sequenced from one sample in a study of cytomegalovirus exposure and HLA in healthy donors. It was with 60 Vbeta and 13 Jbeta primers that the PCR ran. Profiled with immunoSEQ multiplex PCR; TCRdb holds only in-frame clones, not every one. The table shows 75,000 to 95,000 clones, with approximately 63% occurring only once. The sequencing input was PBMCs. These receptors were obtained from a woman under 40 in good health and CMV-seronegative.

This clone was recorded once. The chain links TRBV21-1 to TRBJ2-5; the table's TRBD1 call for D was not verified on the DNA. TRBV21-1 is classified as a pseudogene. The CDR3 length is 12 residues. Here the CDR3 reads CASSILRARNYF. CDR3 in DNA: TGTGCCAGCAGCATCCTCAGGGCAAGGAATTACTTC.

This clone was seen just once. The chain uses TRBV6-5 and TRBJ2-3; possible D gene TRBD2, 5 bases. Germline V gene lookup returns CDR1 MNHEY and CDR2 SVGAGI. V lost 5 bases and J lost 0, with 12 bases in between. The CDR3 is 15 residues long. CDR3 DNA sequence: TGTGCCAGCAGTCGACTACTTCCTAGCACAGATACGCAGTATTTT. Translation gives CASSRLLPSTDTQYF.

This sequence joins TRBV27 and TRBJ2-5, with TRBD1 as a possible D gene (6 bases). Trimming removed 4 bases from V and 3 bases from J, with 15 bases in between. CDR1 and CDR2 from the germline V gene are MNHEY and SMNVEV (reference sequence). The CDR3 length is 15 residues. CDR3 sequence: CASSYINRAEETQYF. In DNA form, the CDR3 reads TGTGCCAGCAGTTATATCAACAGGGCCGAAGAGACCCAGTACTTC.

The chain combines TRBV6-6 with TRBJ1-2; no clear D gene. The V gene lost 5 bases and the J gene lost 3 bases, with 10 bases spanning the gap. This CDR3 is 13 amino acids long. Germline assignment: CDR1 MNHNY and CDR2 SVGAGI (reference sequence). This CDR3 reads CASSTSPYYGYTF. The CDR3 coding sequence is TGTGCCAGCAGTACGAGTCCTTACTATGGCTACACCTTC.

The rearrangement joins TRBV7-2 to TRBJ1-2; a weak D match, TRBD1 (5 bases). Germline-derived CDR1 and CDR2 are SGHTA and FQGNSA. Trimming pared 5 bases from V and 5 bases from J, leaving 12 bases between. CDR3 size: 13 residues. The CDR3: CASSQGFQYGYTF. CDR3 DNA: TGTGCCAGCAGCCAGGGATTCCAGTATGGCTACACCTTC.

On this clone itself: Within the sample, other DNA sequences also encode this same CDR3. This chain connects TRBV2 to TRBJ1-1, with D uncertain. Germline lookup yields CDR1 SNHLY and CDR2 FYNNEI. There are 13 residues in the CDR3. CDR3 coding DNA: TGTGCTACCCTGGGTCCGAGGAGGATGGGAGCTTTCTTT. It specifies CATLGPRRMGAFF.

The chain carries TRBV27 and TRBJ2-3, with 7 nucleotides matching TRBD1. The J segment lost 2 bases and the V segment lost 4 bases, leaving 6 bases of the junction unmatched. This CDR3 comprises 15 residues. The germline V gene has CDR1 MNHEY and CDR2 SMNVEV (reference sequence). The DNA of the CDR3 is TGTGCCAGCAGTTCGTGGGACAGACTCACAGATACGCAGTATTTT. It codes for CASSSWDRLTDTQYF.

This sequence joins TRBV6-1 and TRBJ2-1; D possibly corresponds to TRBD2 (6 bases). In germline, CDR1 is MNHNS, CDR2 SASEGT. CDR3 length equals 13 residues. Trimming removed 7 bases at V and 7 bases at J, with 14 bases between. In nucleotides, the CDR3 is TGTGCCAGCACCGGGATCGGGGGAAATGAGCAGTTCTTC. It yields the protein CASTGIGGNEQFF.

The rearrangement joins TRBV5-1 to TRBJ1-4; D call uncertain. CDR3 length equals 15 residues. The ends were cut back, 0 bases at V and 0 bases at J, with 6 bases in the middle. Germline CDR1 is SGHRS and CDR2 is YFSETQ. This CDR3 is CASSLGGATNEKLFF. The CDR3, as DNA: TGCGCCAGCAGCTTGGGAGGTGCAACTAATGAAAAACTGTTTTTT.

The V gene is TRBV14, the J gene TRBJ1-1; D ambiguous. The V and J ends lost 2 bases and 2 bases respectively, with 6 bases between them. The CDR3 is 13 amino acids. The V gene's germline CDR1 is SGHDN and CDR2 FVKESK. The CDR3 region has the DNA TGTGCCAGCAGCCAACGGGGTAACACTGAAGCTTTCTTT. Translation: CASSQRGNTEAFF.

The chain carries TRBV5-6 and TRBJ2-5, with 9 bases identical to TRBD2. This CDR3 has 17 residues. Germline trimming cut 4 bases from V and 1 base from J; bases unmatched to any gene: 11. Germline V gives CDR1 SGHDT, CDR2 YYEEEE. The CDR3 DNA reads TGTGCCAGCAGCCCGAGTGGCAGCGGGGGGCTCCAAGAGACCCAGTACTTC. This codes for CASSPSGSGGLQETQYF.

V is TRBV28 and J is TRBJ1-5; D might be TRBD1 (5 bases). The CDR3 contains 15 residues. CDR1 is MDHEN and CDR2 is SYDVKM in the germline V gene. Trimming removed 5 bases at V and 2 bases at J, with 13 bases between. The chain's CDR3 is CASSRGVGGNQPQHF. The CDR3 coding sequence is TGTGCCAGCAGTCGCGGGGTGGGGGGCAATCAGCCCCAGCATTTT.

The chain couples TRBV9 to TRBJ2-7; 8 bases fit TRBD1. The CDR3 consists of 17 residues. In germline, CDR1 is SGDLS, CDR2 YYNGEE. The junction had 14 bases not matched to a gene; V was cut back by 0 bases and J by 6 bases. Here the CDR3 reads CASSVGWRGQARSEQYF. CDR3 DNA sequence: TGTGCCAGCAGCGTAGGGTGGAGGGGACAGGCCAGGTCCGAGCAGTACTTC.

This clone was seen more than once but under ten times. In nucleotides, the CDR3 is TGTGCCAGCAGCTTAGCCCCGGGGGTTTTCTACGAGCAGTACTTC. It specifies CASSLAPGVFYEQYF. The V call is TRBV7-2, the J call TRBJ2-7, with D perhaps TRBD2 (6 bases). There are 15 residues in the CDR3. Germline V gives CDR1 SGHTA, CDR2 FQGNSA. Trimming left V 0 bases short and J 3 bases short, with 12 bases between.

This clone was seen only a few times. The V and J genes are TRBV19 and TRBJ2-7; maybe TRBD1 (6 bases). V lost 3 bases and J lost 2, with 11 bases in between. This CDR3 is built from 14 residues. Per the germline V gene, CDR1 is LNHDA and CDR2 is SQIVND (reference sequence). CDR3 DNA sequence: TGTGCCAGTAGTATCAGACAGGAACCCTACGAGCAGTACTTC. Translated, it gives CASSIRQEPYEQYF.

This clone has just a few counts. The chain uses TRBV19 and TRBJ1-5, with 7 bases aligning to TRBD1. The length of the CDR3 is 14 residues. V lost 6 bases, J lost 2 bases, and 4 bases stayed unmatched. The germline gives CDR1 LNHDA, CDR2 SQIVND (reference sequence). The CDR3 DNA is TGTGCCAGTAGACGGCAGGGGGGCAATCAGCCCCAGCATTTT. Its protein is CASRRQGGNQPQHF.

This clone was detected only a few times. The CDR3 nucleotides are TGTGCCACCAGCAGAGGAGAGGCGGGAGTCAACCGCAATGAGCAGTTCTTC. It codes for CATSRGEAGVNRNEQFF. The chain has TRBV15 and TRBJ2-1; 7 nucleotides match TRBD2. The CDR3 has 17 residues. Unmatched junction bases numbered 12, after V lost 1 base and J lost 6 bases. Germline V gene lookup returns CDR1 LNHNV and CDR2 YYDKDF (reference sequence). The full variable domain, in which reference TRBV15 and TRBJ2-1 provide the parts outside the CDR3, is DAMVIQNPRYQVTQFGKPVTLSCSQTLNHNVMYWYQQKSSQAPKLLFHYYDKDFNNEADTPDNFQSRRPNTSFCFLDIRSPGLGDTAMYLCATSRGEAGVNRNEQFFGPGTRLTVL.

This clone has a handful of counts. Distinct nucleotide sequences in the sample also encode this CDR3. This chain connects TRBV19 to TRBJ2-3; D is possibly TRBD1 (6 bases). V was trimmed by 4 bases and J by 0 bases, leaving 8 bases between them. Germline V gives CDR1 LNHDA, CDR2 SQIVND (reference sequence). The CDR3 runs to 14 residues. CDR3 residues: CASSTGQSTDTQYF. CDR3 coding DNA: TGTGCCAGTAGTACCGGACAGAGCACAGATACGCAGTATTTT.

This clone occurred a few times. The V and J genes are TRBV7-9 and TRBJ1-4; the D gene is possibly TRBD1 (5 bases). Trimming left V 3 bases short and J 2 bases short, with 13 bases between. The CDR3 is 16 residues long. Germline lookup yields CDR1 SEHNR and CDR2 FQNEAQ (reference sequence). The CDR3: CASSFGRDGTNEKLFF. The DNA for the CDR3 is TGTGCCAGCAGCTTTGGGAGGGACGGGACTAATGAAAAACTGTTTTTT.

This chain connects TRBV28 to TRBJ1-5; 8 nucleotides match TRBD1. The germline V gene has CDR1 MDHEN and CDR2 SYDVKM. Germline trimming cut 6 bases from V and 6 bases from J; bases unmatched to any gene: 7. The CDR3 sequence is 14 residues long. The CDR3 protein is CASREGQARQPQHF. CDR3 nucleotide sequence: TGTGCCAGCAGGGAGGGACAGGCGCGTCAGCCCCAGCATTTT.

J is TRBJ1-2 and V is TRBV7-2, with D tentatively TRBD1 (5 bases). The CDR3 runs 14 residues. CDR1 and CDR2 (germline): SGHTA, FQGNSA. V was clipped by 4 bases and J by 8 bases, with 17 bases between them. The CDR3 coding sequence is TGTGCCAGCAGCTCCTGGGACGGGAGGAACGGCTACACCTTC. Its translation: CASSSWDGRNGYTF.

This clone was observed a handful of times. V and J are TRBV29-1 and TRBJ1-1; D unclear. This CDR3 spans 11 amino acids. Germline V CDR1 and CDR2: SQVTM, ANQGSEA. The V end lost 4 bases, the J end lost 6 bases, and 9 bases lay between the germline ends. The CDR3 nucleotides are TGCAGCGTTGCTCCGGGTTCTGAAGCTTTCTTT. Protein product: CSVAPGSEAFF.

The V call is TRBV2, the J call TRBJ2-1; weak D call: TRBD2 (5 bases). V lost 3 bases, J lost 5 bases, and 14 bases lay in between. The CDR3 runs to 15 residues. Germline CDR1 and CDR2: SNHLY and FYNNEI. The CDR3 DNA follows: TGTGCCAGCAGTGAGAGAGGGTTCGTTAACAATGAGCAGTTCTTC. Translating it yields CASSERGFVNNEQFF.

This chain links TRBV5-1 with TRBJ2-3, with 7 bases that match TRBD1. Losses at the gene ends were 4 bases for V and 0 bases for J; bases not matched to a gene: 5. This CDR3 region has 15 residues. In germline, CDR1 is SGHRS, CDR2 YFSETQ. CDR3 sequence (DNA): TGCGCCAGCAGCCCGACAGGGTCTAGCACAGATACGCAGTATTTT. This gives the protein CASSPTGSSTDTQYF.

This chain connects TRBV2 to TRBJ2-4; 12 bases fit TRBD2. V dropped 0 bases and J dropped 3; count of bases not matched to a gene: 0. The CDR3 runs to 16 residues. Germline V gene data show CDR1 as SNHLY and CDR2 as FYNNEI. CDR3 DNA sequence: TGTGCCAGCAGTGAAGCACTAGCGGGAGGCAAAAACATTCAGTACTTC. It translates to CASSEALAGGKNIQYF.

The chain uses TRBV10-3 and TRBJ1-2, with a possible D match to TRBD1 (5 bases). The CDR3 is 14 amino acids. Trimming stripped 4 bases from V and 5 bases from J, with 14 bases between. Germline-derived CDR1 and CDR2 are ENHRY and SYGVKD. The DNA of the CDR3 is TGTGCCATCAGTGTGGTCCGGGGGGTATATGGCTACACCTTC. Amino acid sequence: CAISVVRGVYGYTF.

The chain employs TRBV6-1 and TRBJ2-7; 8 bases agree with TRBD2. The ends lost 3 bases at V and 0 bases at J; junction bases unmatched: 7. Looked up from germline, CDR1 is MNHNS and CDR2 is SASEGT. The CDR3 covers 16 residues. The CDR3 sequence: CASSELSGGSSYEQYF. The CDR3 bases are TGTGCCAGCAGTGAGTTAAGCGGGGGTAGCTCCTACGAGCAGTACTTC.